This passage covers 21 T cell receptor beta chains from one sample sequenced in a study of breast tumors, draining lymph nodes, adjacent tissues. MiXCR, applied by TCRdb to the multiplex PCR reads, yields one record per CDR3 protein. Seen here are under 85,000 distinct CDR3 sequences, 15% to 20% observed once, and the top ten hold less than 3%. Axillary draining lymph nodes of breast cancer patients supplied the node samples. Sequencing was performed on axillary lymph node tissue. These receptors came from a female donor with breast cancer. Some clones in this sample may be carry-over from other donors' samples.

Many counts were recorded for this clonotype. The genes are TRBV7-9 and TRBJ2-5, with 14 bases lining up with TRBD2. CDR3 size: 17 residues. The junction had 10 bases not matched to a gene; V was cut back by 6 bases and J by 4 bases. Germline V gene lookup returns CDR1 SEHNR and CDR2 FQNEAQ (reference sequence). This CDR3 is CASSAGTSGSAGETQYF. CDR3 nucleotide sequence: TGTGCCAGCAGTGCCGGGACTAGCGGGAGCGCCGGAGAGACCCAGTACTTC. The full variable domain, rest sourced from reference TRBV7-9 and TRBJ2-5, is DTGVSQNPRHKITKRGQNVTFRCDPISEHNRLYWYRQTLGQGPEFLTYFQNEAQLEKSRLLSDRFSAERPKGSFSTLEIQRTEQGDSAMYLCASSAGTSGSAGETQYFGPGTRLLVL.

V gene TRBV28 combines with J gene TRBJ2-2; 7 bases are a match to TRBD2. There are 14 residues in the CDR3. V lost 6 bases to trimming and J lost 7 bases; unmatched junction nucleotides: 8. Germline-derived CDR1 and CDR2 are MDHEN and SYDVKM. The DNA of the CDR3 is TGTGCCAGCAGGGCGGGAGAGTCGATCGGGGAGCTGTTTTTT. It translates to CASRAGESIGELFF.

CDR3 coding DNA: TGTGCCTGGTTATATGGCTATGGCTACACCTTC. This codes for CAWLYGYGYTF. V is TRBV30 and J is TRBJ1-2, with D uncertain. The CDR3 loop spans 11 amino acids. The ends were cut back, 5 bases at V and 4 bases at J, with 8 bases in the middle. Germline V gene data show CDR1 as GTSNPN and CDR2 as SVGIG (reference sequence).

As concerns this clonotype: An end of the junction does not agree with germline; a read error may underlie this. The chain combines TRBV14 with TRBJ2-3; 9 nucleotides line up with TRBD1. This CDR3 comprises 15 residues. CDR1 and CDR2 (germline): SGHDN, FVKESK. The CDR3: CASSQGQGVHRYAVF. In nucleotides, the CDR3 is TGTGCCAGCAGCCAAGGACAGGGGGTGCACAGATACGCCGTATTT.

This clonotype appeared many times. V is TRBV5-1 and J is TRBJ1-2; 9 bases are shared with TRBD1. The CDR3 runs 16 residues. Per germline, CDR1 SGHRS and CDR2 YFSETQ. The V segment lost 4 bases and the J segment 2 bases; nucleotides outside the gene matches: 9. The CDR3 region is CASSPYAGTGNYGYTF. The CDR3 bases are TGCGCCAGCAGCCCATACGCCGGGACAGGGAACTATGGCTACACCTTC.

On this clonotype itself: A much more abundant neighbour one base away suggests this may be a read error. The V and J genes are TRBV19 and TRBJ1-5; a possible D gene is TRBD1 (5 bases). Germline V CDR1 and CDR2: LNHDA, SQIVND (reference sequence). The CDR3 runs to 16 residues. CDR3 bases: TGTACCAGAGGGGCCGCGCCCCTTAATAGCAATCAGCCCCAGCATTTT. Its translation: CTRGAAPLNSNQPQHF.

The rearrangement uses TRBV6-6 and TRBJ2-7; TRBD1 agrees at 9 bases. The CDR3 is 14 amino acids. Germline V lookup: CDR1 MNHNY, CDR2 SVGAGI (reference sequence). The junction had 11 bases not matched to a gene; V was cut back by 8 bases and J by 6 bases. CDR3 sequence reads: CASRPGTGIFEQYF. The CDR3 bases are TGTGCCAGCCGACCCGGGACAGGGATTTTCGAGCAGTACTTC.

As to this clonotype: One base away lies a much larger clone, so this may be a sequencing read error. The V gene is TRBV5-6, the J gene TRBJ2-4; maybe TRBD2 (6 bases). The CDR3 covers 14 residues. The V end was cut by 3 bases, the J end by 2 bases, with 9 bases between. The germline CDR1 and CDR2 sequences are SGHDT and YYEEEE. CDR3 DNA: TGTGCCAGCAGCTGGAGGGGAACCAAAAACATTCAGTACTTC. Translated, it gives CASSWRGTKNIQYF. The full variable domain, with the rest looked up from reference TRBV5-6 and TRBJ2-4, is DAGVTQSPTHLIKTRGQQVTLRCSPKSGHDTVSWYQQALGQGPQFIFQYYEEEERQRGNFPDRFSGHQFPNYSSELNVNALLLGDSALYLCASSWRGTKNIQYFGAGTRLSVL.

The chain uses TRBV20-1 and TRBJ2-7, with D tentatively TRBD2 (6 bases). Germline V gene lookup returns CDR1 DFQATT and CDR2 SNEGSKA (reference sequence). The CDR3 runs to 16 residues. V was shortened by 5 bases and J by 8 bases, with 28 bases between the two germline ends. The CDR3 bases are TGCAGTGCTCCGTCCTCGCGCGGAGGGGTGTCCCACAAGCAGTACTTC. Its translation is CSAPSSRGGVSHKQYF.

In this sample, this clonotype turned up many times. The rearrangement uses TRBV4-1 and TRBJ2-7; a possible D gene is TRBD2 (6 bases). Trimming removed 3 bases at V and 4 bases at J, with 16 bases between. CDR1 is MGHRA, CDR2 YSYEKL, per germline. The CDR3 is 15 amino acids. CDR3 protein: CASSHTGVGSYEQYF. Here the CDR3 DNA reads TGCGCCAGCAGCCACACGGGAGTCGGGTCGTACGAGCAGTACTTC.

This clonotype was found a few times. This chain connects TRBV30 to TRBJ2-3; D tentatively fits TRBD1 or TRBD2 (5 bases each). Trimming stripped 4 bases from V and 2 bases from J, with 13 bases between. The CDR3 consists of 14 residues. Germline values: CDR1 GTSNPN, CDR2 SVGIG (reference sequence). The CDR3 nucleotides read TGTGCCTGGAAGGGACCGATCCACACAGATACGCAGTATTTT. This encodes CAWKGPIHTDTQYF.

This clonotype was recorded many times. The V and J genes are TRBV7-2 and TRBJ2-7; D is possibly TRBD2 (5 bases). Between the trimmed V and J ends, which lost 4 bases and 6 bases, there was a span of 13 bases. The CDR3 runs 13 residues. CDR1 SGHTA and CDR2 FQGNSA come from the germline V gene. The DNA for the CDR3 is TGTGCCAGCAGCTCCGGGATAACCTTCGAGCAGTACTTC. Protein: CASSSGITFEQYF.

V is TRBV20-1 and J is TRBJ1-1; a possible D gene is TRBD1 (5 bases). Deletions cut 1 base from V and 5 bases from J, with 11 bases between. This CDR3 contains 13 residues. Germline CDR1 reads DFQATT; CDR2 reads SNEGSKA (reference sequence). CDR3 DNA sequence: TGCAGTGCTAGAGTCGGGGCATGGACTGAAGCTTTCTTT. Amino acid sequence: CSARVGAWTEAFF.

This clonotype was observed many times. The genes are TRBV9 and TRBJ1-6, with D unresolved. Germline V gene data show CDR1 as SGDLS and CDR2 as YYNGEE. V was clipped by 4 bases and J by 9 bases, with 17 bases between them. The length of the CDR3 is 15 residues. The CDR3 bases are TGTGCCAGCAGCCCCGAATTGGTCCTCATTTCACCCCTCCACTTT. This codes for CASSPELVLISPLHF.

This clonotype was seen at least ten times. This chain joins TRBV7-2 and TRBJ1-5, with unresolved D. The CDR3 totals 13 residues. Trimming took 3 bases from V and 2 from J, leaving 5 bases between them. Germline V gene lookup returns CDR1 SGHTA and CDR2 FQGNSA. CDR3 nucleotide sequence: TGTGCCAGCAGCTTTGACGGCAATCAGCCCCAGCATTTT. It is translated as CASSFDGNQPQHF.

This clonotype was detected ten times or more. CDR3 coding DNA: TGTGCCAGCAGCCAAGGGGGACAGGGGAATGGCTACACCTTC. Its translation: CASSQGGQGNGYTF. The chain employs TRBV3-1 and TRBJ1-2, with 10 nucleotides matching TRBD1. The CDR3 extends over 14 amino acids. Germline CDR1 is LGHDT and CDR2 is YNNKEL (reference sequence). Losses at the gene ends were 1 base for V and 6 bases for J; bases not matched to a gene: 2.

About this clonotype: A much larger clone differs from this one at a single base, so this may be a read error. V gene TRBV27 combines with J gene TRBJ2-1; 9 positions match TRBD2. The CDR3 is 13 amino acids. Per germline, CDR1 MNHEY and CDR2 SMNVEV (reference sequence). Here the CDR3 reads CASRLAGAAEQSF. The DNA of the CDR3 is TGTGCCAGCAGATTAGCGGGAGCAGCTGAGCAGTCCTTC.

This clonotype was picked up many times. This CDR3 is CASVKASGSTDTQYF. In DNA form, the CDR3 reads TGTGCCAGTGTTAAGGCTAGCGGGAGTACAGATACGCAGTATTTT. V usage is TRBV19 and J usage is TRBJ2-3, with 10 bases fitting TRBD2. V dropped 8 bases and J dropped 3; count of bases not matched to a gene: 8. Germline CDR1 reads LNHDA; CDR2 reads SQIVND (reference sequence). This CDR3 is 15 amino acids long. Full variable domain (remainder filled in from reference TRBV19 and TRBJ2-3): DGGITQSPKYLFRKEGQNVTLSCEQNLNHDAMYWYRQDPGQGLRLIYYSQIVNDFQKGDIAEGYSVSREKKESFPLTVTSAQKNPTAFYLCASVKASGSTDTQYFGPGTRLTVL.

On this clonotype itself: A much larger clone sits a single nucleotide away, making a read error possible. The chain recombines TRBV27 with TRBJ2-1, with 10 positions matching TRBD2. From germline, CDR1 is MNHEY and CDR2 SMNVEV (reference sequence). The CDR3 is 15 amino acids. With V trimmed by 5 bases and J by 9 bases, 10 bases remained unmatched. CDR3 bases: TGTGCCAGCAGTCCGCTAGCGGGAGTTCTGCGTGAGCAGTTCTTC. Translation gives CASSPLAGVLREQFF.

This clonotype came up many times. The chain has TRBV11-3 and TRBJ2-7, with D unresolved. The germline V and J ends were trimmed by 1 base and 3 bases, with 7 bases remaining between them. From germline, CDR1 is SGHNT and CDR2 YENEEA. The CDR3 extends over 13 amino acids. The CDR3 here is CASSLGADYEQYF. In nucleotides, the CDR3 is TGTGCCAGCAGCTTAGGGGCCGACTACGAGCAGTACTTC.

This clonotype occurred many times. The genes are TRBV6-1 and TRBJ2-2, with D uncertain. The CDR3 runs to 15 residues. Germline V lookup: CDR1 MNHNS, CDR2 SASEGT. Trimming pared 1 base from V and 0 bases from J, leaving 6 bases between. The CDR3 spells CASSEGHTNTGELFF. In DNA form, the CDR3 reads TGTGCCAGCAGTGAAGGTCACACGAACACCGGGGAGCTGTTTTTT.